This TCR beta chain was recovered during a study of T-cell reconstitution after alpha-beta-depleted transplantation in children. The CDR3 is made up of 12 amino acids. Trimming removed 2 bases at V and 7 bases at J, with 9 bases between. The germline gives CDR1 GTSNPN, CDR2 SVGIG (reference sequence). The authors prepared the TCRbeta library with unique molecular identifiers. TCRdb processed the PCR reads anew with MiXCR; each CDR3 protein has one entry. Among fewer than 450,000 distinct CDR3 sequences listed, roughly 16% were seen once. Material: PBMCs, mostly from graft donor cells, obtained 360 days after TCRalphabeta/CD19-depleted stem cell transplant. V is TRBV30 and J is TRBJ2-1; no firm D call. The source of this sequence is a male patient under 10 years old who had a stem cell transplant for acute lymphoblastic leukemia, so the T cells may come from the graft donor. The CDR3 coding sequence is TGTGCCTGGAGTCCGAGAAGTAATGAGCAGTTCTTC. Translated: CAWSPRSNEQFF. Combining the CDR3 with reference TRBV30 and TRBJ2-1 gives the whole variable domain SQTIHQWPATLVQPVGSPLSLECTVEGTSNPNLYWYRQAAGRGLQLLFYSVGIGQISSEVPQNLSASRPQDRQFILSSKKLLLSDSGFYLCAWSPRSNEQFFGPGTRLTVL.